The clone carrying this TCR beta chain appeared many times. The antigen is unknown. This record comes from a study of T cells in Graves' hyperthyroidism and ophthalmopathy. General study results and limits: The model forecast ophthalmopathy, anticipating it by a median approximately 6 months before onset.

RNA transcripts yielded amplified TCR beta CDR3 regions. Researchers ran a first-round RT-PCR on the TCR CDR3 using the HTBI primer set. Using its own MiXCR run on the multiplex PCR reads, TCRdb lists one record per CDR3 protein. The data show 600,000 or so distinct CDR3 sequences, about 14% seen once. Trimming removed 2 bases at V and 7 bases at J, with 8 bases between. This CDR3 spans 12 amino acids. Germline V lookup: CDR1 MDHEN, CDR2 SYDVKM. The J gene is TRBJ1-2, the V gene TRBV28, with unresolved D. The sequenced sample was blood. The sequence derives from a woman between 50 and 59 years old with Graves' ophthalmopathy. The CDR3: CASSLKPGGYTF. CDR3 nucleotides: TGTGCCAGCAGTTTAAAACCCGGTGGCTACACCTTC.